The 29 T cell receptor beta chains given below trace back to one sample, sequenced in a study of blood T cell repertoires in COVID-19. Generated by immunoSEQ multiplex PCR, the TCRdb table keeps only in-frame clones and is missing some. The sample holds around 230,000 clones, 80% to 90% seen once. The sample was peripheral blood. The receptors were sampled from a woman aged 40 to 50 with active or convalescent COVID-19.

The V and J genes are TRBV27 and TRBJ2-5; 9 bases are a match to TRBD2. J gave up 0 bases and V 4 bases, and 9 bases lay outside the gene matches. There are 17 residues in the CDR3. Germline V gene lookup returns CDR1 MNHEY and CDR2 SMNVEV (reference sequence). CDR3 bases: TGTGCCAGCAGTTACCGATCGAGCGGGAGGAACCAAGAGACCCAGTACTTC. Its protein is CASSYRSSGRNQETQYF.

This chain links TRBV11-3 with TRBJ2-7, with D unclear. This CDR3 is 15 amino acids long. Germline V gene data show CDR1 as SGHNT and CDR2 as YENEEA. V was trimmed by 3 bases and J by 3 bases, leaving 15 bases between them. In nucleotides, the CDR3 is TGTGCCAGCAGCTTGGTTGAGGCAGTTTTCTACGAGCAGTACTTC. Encoded protein: CASSLVEAVFYEQYF.

This clone has just a few counts. The chain couples TRBV7-9 to TRBJ2-1; a possible D gene is TRBD1 (5 bases). Between the trimmed V and J ends, which lost 5 bases and 8 bases, there was a span of 19 bases. This CDR3 spans 15 amino acids. From germline, CDR1 is SEHNR and CDR2 FQNEAQ (reference sequence). The CDR3 nucleotides are TGTGCCAGCAGCCCAACAGGTTCTAAGGTACATGAGCAGTTCTTC. Residues: CASSPTGSKVHEQFF.

The chain combines TRBV11-2 with TRBJ1-1; no clear D. CDR3 length equals 15 residues. The germline V and J ends were trimmed by 0 bases and 3 bases, with 11 bases remaining between them. Looked up from germline, CDR1 is SGHAT and CDR2 is FQNNGV. CDR3 sequence: CASSLERGTYTEAFF. DNA of the CDR3: TGTGCCAGCAGCTTAGAGCGGGGAACCTACACTGAAGCTTTCTTT.

The rearrangement links TRBV12-5 to TRBJ1-2; 7 nucleotides match TRBD1. V dropped 1 base and J dropped 1; count of bases not matched to a gene: 15. The CDR3 is made up of 19 amino acids. The germline gives CDR1 LGHNT, CDR2 FRNRAP. The CDR3 DNA reads TGTGCTAGTGGTTTGGGGCGGGAGGGGGCGAGGAGGTTTAACTATGGCTACACCTTC. Its protein is CASGLGREGARRFNYGYTF.

The rearrangement links TRBV28 to TRBJ1-1; D is unresolved. V was clipped by 7 bases and J by 6 bases, with 18 bases between them. CDR1 and CDR2 from the germline V gene are MDHEN and SYDVKM. The length of the CDR3 is 14 residues. The DNA of the CDR3 is TGTGCCAGCACCATACAATGGCCCGTGCCTGAAGCTTTCTTT. Protein product: CASTIQWPVPEAFF.

There are a few counts of this clone. The chain employs TRBV27 and TRBJ2-7; tentatively, D is TRBD1 (6 bases). The CDR3 runs to 16 residues. Germline lookup yields CDR1 MNHEY and CDR2 SMNVEV (reference sequence). The ends were cut back, 6 bases at V and 2 bases at J, with 20 bases in the middle. The CDR3 coding sequence is TGTGCCAGCAGCCCCAACAGGGATCATCTCCCCTACGAGCAGTACTTC. Protein sequence: CASSPNRDHLPYEQYF.

This sequence joins TRBV24-1 and TRBJ2-7, with 8 positions matching TRBD1. V was pared by 5 bases and J by 7 bases, with 6 bases of the junction left unmatched. Germline V gene data show CDR1 as KGHDR and CDR2 as SFDVKD. The CDR3 totals 13 residues. CDR3 protein: CATSGQGLGEQYF. CDR3 coding DNA: TGTGCCACCAGTGGACAGGGGCTGGGAGAGCAGTACTTC.

The gene calls are TRBV28 and TRBJ2-7; possible D gene TRBD1, 6 bases. The CDR3 is 15 amino acids. Germline CDR1 and CDR2: MDHEN and SYDVKM. Trimming left V 3 bases short and J 7 bases short, with 19 bases between. CDR3 residues: CASSLPSSQGREQYF. CDR3 nucleotides: TGTGCCAGCAGTTTGCCCTCCTCCCAGGGGCGGGAGCAGTACTTC.

This sequence joins TRBV6-2 or TRBV6-3 and TRBJ1-4; TRBD1 matches at 9 bases. J lost 4 bases, V lost 2 bases, and 14 bases had no gene match. CDR1 and CDR2 (germline): MNHEY, SVGEGT. The CDR3 totals 19 residues. The CDR3 reads CASSYETGGVRRINEKLFF. The CDR3 DNA sequence: TGTGCCAGCAGTTACGAGACAGGGGGAGTTAGGCGGATTAATGAAAAACTGTTTTTT.

Only one count was recorded for this clone. The rearrangement joins TRBV11-3 to TRBJ2-7, with D hard to call. CDR3 length: 14 residues. The V and J ends lost 3 bases and 2 bases respectively, with 11 bases between them. Germline V gene data show CDR1 as SGHNT and CDR2 as YENEEA. CDR3 in amino acids: CASSFSLQTYEQYF. DNA for the CDR3: TGTGCCAGCAGCTTTTCGTTACAGACCTACGAGCAGTACTTC.

The gene calls are TRBV19 and TRBJ2-2; 12 positions agree with TRBD2. Germline V gene sequence: CDR1 LNHDA, CDR2 SQIVND (reference sequence). J was trimmed by 3 bases and V by 4 bases; bases with no gene match: 0. CDR3 size: 15 residues. CDR3 region: CASSRLAGDTGELFF. The CDR3 DNA is TGTGCCAGTAGTAGACTAGCGGGAGACACCGGGGAGCTGTTTTTT.

This chain uses TRBV27 with TRBJ1-5; 9 bases map to TRBD1. CDR1 is MNHEY, CDR2 SMNVEV, per germline (reference sequence). Trimming at V came to 5 bases and at J to 1 base, leaving 15 bases not matched to a gene. CDR3 size: 19 residues. CDR3 DNA sequence: TGTGCCAGCAGTCAGACCGGGACAGGGATAAGGGTGAGCAATCAGCCCCAGCATTTT. Protein product: CASSQTGTGIRVSNQPQHF.

The rearrangement joins TRBV6-1 to TRBJ2-5, with TRBD2 matching 8 bases. The J segment lost 5 bases and the V segment lost 4 bases, leaving 12 bases of the junction unmatched. The V gene's germline CDR1 is MNHNS and CDR2 SASEGT. This CDR3 has 16 residues. CDR3 sequence reads: CASSGRWPPGGETQYF. CDR3 nucleotide sequence: TGTGCCAGCAGTGGTCGTTGGCCCCCGGGAGGGGAGACCCAGTACTTC.

This clone appeared a single time. The chain couples TRBV5-4 to TRBJ2-3; TRBD1 matches 11 bases. The germline V gene has CDR1 SGHNT and CDR2 YYREEE (reference sequence). CDR3 length: 16 amino acids. The V gene end was trimmed by 2 bases and the J gene end by 6 bases; junction bases not matched to a gene: 8. CDR3 protein: CASSFPRDRGGDTQYF. The CDR3 DNA reads TGTGCCAGCAGCTTCCCCCGGGACAGGGGGGGGGATACGCAGTATTTT.

The chain employs TRBV3-1 (or the pseudogene TRBV3-2) and TRBJ1-6; weak D call: TRBD1 (5 bases). V lost 4 bases to trimming and J lost 7 bases, with 11 bases between them. Germline V gene sequence: CDR1 LGHDT, CDR2 YNNKEL (reference sequence). This CDR3 region has 14 residues. The CDR3 nucleotides read TGTGCCAGCAGCCTGACAGCCCAGAATTCACCCCTCCACTTT. Translation gives CASSLTAQNSPLHF.

The chain combines TRBV4-3 with TRBJ2-1; D not resolved. V lost 0 bases, J lost 0 bases, and 9 bases lay in between. Germline CDR1 reads LGHNA; CDR2 reads YSLEER. The CDR3 totals 16 residues. In nucleotides, the CDR3 is TGCGCCAGCAGCCAAGAGCTAAGAAGCTCCTACAATGAGCAGTTCTTC. It specifies CASSQELRSSYNEQFF.

The chain links TRBV28 to TRBJ1-5; 8 nucleotides agree with TRBD1. This CDR3 comprises 17 residues. The V and J ends lost 4 bases and 0 bases, in that order; junction bases with no gene match: 8. Germline loops: CDR1 MDHEN, CDR2 SYDVKM. The CDR3 bases are TGTGCCAGCAGTTATGCATCAGGGGGCGTTAGCAATCAGCCCCAGCATTTT. Translated: CASSYASGGVSNQPQHF.

The genes are TRBV19 and TRBJ2-7; tentative D call: TRBD2 (6 bases). The CDR3 spans 13 residues. The germline V and J ends were trimmed by 4 bases and 2 bases, with 9 bases remaining between them. CDR1 LNHDA and CDR2 SQIVND come from the germline V gene (reference sequence). The CDR3 is CASSNGRPYEQYF. As DNA, the CDR3 is TGTGCCAGTAGTAACGGGAGACCCTACGAGCAGTACTTC. The full variable domain, completed using reference TRBV19 and TRBJ2-7, is DGGITQSPKYLFRKEGQNVTLSCEQNLNHDAMYWYRQDPGQGLRLIYYSQIVNDFQKGDIAEGYSVSREKKESFPLTVTSAQKNPTAFYLCASSNGRPYEQYFGPGTRLTVT.

The CDR3 sequence: CASSLDSFFVMAGGSYEQYF. Written as DNA, the CDR3 is TGTGCCAGCAGCTTAGATTCCTTTTTTGTGATGGCGGGGGGCTCCTACGAGCAGTACTTC. The J gene is TRBJ2-7, the V gene TRBV7-3; 8 bases are a match to TRBD2. The V and J ends lost 2 bases and 0 bases, in that order; junction bases with no gene match: 18. The germline V gene has CDR1 SGHTA and CDR2 FQGTGA. The CDR3 loop spans 20 amino acids.

This clone was picked up a small number of times. V gene TRBV7-6 combines with J gene TRBJ2-1, with 7 bases matching TRBD1. The CDR3 consists of 16 residues. The germline gives CDR1 SGHVS, CDR2 FNYEAQ. The junction had 8 bases not matched to a gene; V was cut back by 4 bases and J by 2 bases. The CDR3 DNA follows: TGTGCCAGCAGCTCCCCCCAGGGGGTAGCCTACAATGAGCAGTTCTTC. Translation: CASSSPQGVAYNEQFF.

The chain combines TRBV19 with TRBJ1-2; D call uncertain. Germline V CDR1 and CDR2: LNHDA, SQIVND (reference sequence). The CDR3 loop spans 14 amino acids. Trimming stripped 1 base from V and 2 bases from J, with 8 bases between. Here the CDR3 DNA reads TGTGCCAGTAGTATAGGCCCACAGAACTATGGCTACACCTTC. Amino acids: CASSIGPQNYGYTF. Combining the CDR3 with reference TRBV19 and TRBJ1-2 gives the whole variable domain DGGITQSPKYLFRKEGQNVTLSCEQNLNHDAMYWYRQDPGQGLRLIYYSQIVNDFQKGDIAEGYSVSREKKESFPLTVTSAQKNPTAFYLCASSIGPQNYGYTFGSGTRLTVV.

The chain has TRBV6-5 and TRBJ1-2; D is undetermined. Deletions cut 2 bases from V and 6 bases from J, with 13 bases between. This CDR3 has 14 amino acids. Looked up from germline, CDR1 is MNHEY and CDR2 is SVGAGI. The CDR3 is CASSYMEGGDGYTF. CDR3 DNA: TGTGCCAGCAGTTACATGGAGGGTGGGGATGGCTACACCTTC.

This clone has a single count. This sequence joins TRBV24-1 and TRBJ1-1, with D uncertain. Germline loops: CDR1 KGHDR, CDR2 SFDVKD. Trimming took off 6 bases at V and 3 bases at J, with 10 bases between the two ends. This CDR3 has 13 amino acids. CDR3 residues: CATSPDGDTEAFF. The CDR3 DNA reads as TGTGCCACCAGTCCGGACGGGGACACTGAAGCTTTCTTT.

This clone was seen a handful of times. V usage is TRBV19 and J usage is TRBJ1-6; D is undetermined. Germline V lookup: CDR1 LNHDA, CDR2 SQIVND (reference sequence). CDR3 length: 15 amino acids. The V and J ends lost 3 bases and 7 bases respectively, with 13 bases between them. CDR3 protein: CASSIYRRENSPLHF. The CDR3 DNA reads as TGTGCCAGTAGTATTTATAGACGGGAGAATTCACCCCTCCACTTT.

The rearrangement uses TRBV29-1 and TRBJ1-2, with 10 bases fitting TRBD1. The trim removed 6 bases at V and 8 bases at J, leaving 15 bases unmatched. The CDR3 runs to 15 residues. Germline CDR1 is SQVTM and CDR2 is ANQGSEA. The CDR3 nucleotides are TGCAGCGTCCGAGACGGGGACAGGGGCAGTGGAGGCTACACCTTC. Its protein is CSVRDGDRGSGGYTF.

This sequence joins TRBV15 and TRBJ2-7, with 9 bases fitting TRBD1. The V and J ends lost 3 bases and 2 bases, in that order; junction bases with no gene match: 2. In germline, CDR1 is LNHNV, CDR2 YYDKDF (reference sequence). The CDR3 consists of 14 residues. CDR3 region: CATSSGTGTYEQYF. The CDR3 coding sequence is TGTGCCACCAGCAGTGGGACAGGGACCTACGAGCAGTACTTC. The whole variable domain, filled in from reference TRBV15 and TRBJ2-7, reads DAMVIQNPRYQVTQFGKPVTLSCSQTLNHNVMYWYQQKSSQAPKLLFHYYDKDFNNEADTPDNFQSRRPNTSFCFLDIRSPGLGDTAMYLCATSSGTGTYEQYFGPGTRLTVT.

This chain links TRBV11-2 with TRBJ2-1, with D unclear. This CDR3 contains 14 residues. The V gene's germline CDR1 is SGHAT and CDR2 FQNNGV. Between the trimmed V and J ends, which lost 1 base and 5 bases, there was a span of 9 bases. Written as DNA, the CDR3 is TGTGCCAGCAGCTTAGTGGGCACGGACAATGAGCAGTTCTTC. Translating gives CASSLVGTDNEQFF.

This chain connects TRBV12-5 to TRBJ2-2; TRBD2 agrees at 7 bases. CDR1 and CDR2 (germline): LGHNT, FRNRAP. V lost 2 bases to trimming and J lost 4 bases; unmatched junction nucleotides: 13. The CDR3 sequence is 18 residues long. The CDR3 DNA reads TGTGCTAGTGGTTTGTTATCCCATGGGACGGGGGGCACCGGGGAGCTGTTTTTT. Its protein product is CASGLLSHGTGGTGELFF.